One and the same sample provided the 4 T cell receptor beta chains below, sequenced in a study of T cells after yellow fever vaccination. One entry per CDR3 protein results from TCRdb running MiXCR on the 5' RACE reads. The repertoire holds 500,000 to 550,000 distinct CDR3 sequences, with 20% to 25% as singletons. The material sequenced was PBMCs, taken roughly 20 days after the first yellow fever vaccination. Receptors originate from a man aged 18 to 30 who received the YFV17D yellow fever vaccine.

On this clonotype itself: A junction end diverges from the germline sequence, so it may reflect a read error. The gene calls are TRBV5-1 and TRBJ2-5; D may correspond to TRBD1 or TRBD2 (5 bases each). Germline CDR1 is SGHRS and CDR2 is YFSETQ. The CDR3 length is 17 residues. DNA of the CDR3: TGTGCCAGCGGCTCCCTCCCTCCGGGACGCAGCCAAGAGACCCAGTACTTC. This codes for CASGSLPPGRSQETQYF.

The gene calls are TRBV4-1 and TRBJ2-7; 10 bases fit TRBD1. J was trimmed by 0 bases and V by 3 bases; bases with no gene match: 2. This CDR3 comprises 15 residues. Germline V gives CDR1 MGHRA, CDR2 YSYEKL. CDR3: CASSQGQGNSYEQYF. The CDR3 bases are TGCGCCAGCAGCCAGGGACAGGGGAACTCCTACGAGCAGTACTTC.

There are a few counts of this clonotype. V usage is TRBV15 and J usage is TRBJ2-3, with TRBD1 as a possible D gene (6 bases). V was pared by 2 bases and J by 2 bases, with 11 bases between. The CDR3 has 15 residues. Germline V gene sequence: CDR1 LNHNV, CDR2 YYDKDF (reference sequence). The DNA for the CDR3 is TGTGCCACCAGCAGAAGCCACAGGGACACAGATACGCAGTATTTT. It codes for CATSRSHRDTDTQYF.

V gene TRBV5-1 combines with J gene TRBJ2-1, with D unresolved. The length of the CDR3 is 16 residues. V lost 4 bases and J 2 bases, leaving 16 bases between the germline ends. Germline V gives CDR1 SGHRS, CDR2 YFSETQ. In nucleotides, the CDR3 is TGCGCCAGCAGCCGAGGCTCGGCGAGCGCCTACAATGAGCAGTTCTTC. This encodes CASSRGSASAYNEQFF.